Listed here are 8 T cell receptor beta chains from one sample, sequenced in a study of blood T cell repertoires in COVID-19. Sequencing used immunoSEQ multiplex PCR; TCRdb keeps in-frame clones, though not all of them. The repertoire holds over 140,000 clones, with roughly 81% as singletons. The sequenced material came from peripheral blood. These receptors all stem from a woman between 50 and 59 years old with active or convalescent COVID-19.

This chain joins TRBV6-1 and TRBJ1-3; maybe TRBD1 (6 bases). V was trimmed by 4 bases and J by 4 bases, leaving 20 bases between them. CDR1 MNHNS and CDR2 SASEGT come from the germline V gene. The CDR3 is 17 amino acids. CDR3 sequence: CASSVHPRGASGNTIYF. The CDR3 DNA reads as TGTGCCAGCAGTGTCCATCCCCGGGGGGCCTCAGGAAACACCATATATTTT.

The rearrangement uses TRBV6-5 and TRBJ1-2; 9 bases agree with TRBD1. The CDR3 has 13 amino acids. Unmatched junction bases numbered 5, after V lost 6 bases and J lost 6 bases. Germline assignment: CDR1 MNHEY and CDR2 SVGAGI. Here the CDR3 reads CASRHRGRDGYTF. CDR3 DNA: TGTGCCAGCAGGCACAGGGGGCGTGATGGCTACACCTTC.

This clone has a handful of counts. The rearrangement joins TRBV5-1 to TRBJ2-1, with 8 bases lining up with TRBD2. V shed 3 bases, J shed 6 bases, and the junction held 5 bases outside the gene matches. CDR3 length equals 14 residues. The germline gives CDR1 SGHRS, CDR2 YFSETQ. CDR3 nucleotides: TGCGCCAGCAGCTCCGGAGCGGGAGTCAATGAGCAGTTCTTC. It encodes CASSSGAGVNEQFF.

The chain is built from TRBV14 and TRBJ1-2; 8 nucleotides agree with TRBD1. The length of the CDR3 is 17 residues. Germline-derived CDR1 and CDR2 are SGHDN and FVKESK. Trimming removed 4 bases from V and 6 bases from J; junction bases left unmatched: 16. CDR3 DNA: TGTGCCAGCAGCCCCCTCTTTCGGCAGGGGGCCATGGATGGCTACACCTTC. Its protein is CASSPLFRQGAMDGYTF.

The J gene is TRBJ1-5, the V gene TRBV24-1; maybe TRBD1 (5 bases). This CDR3 has 17 amino acids. V lost 4 bases to trimming and J lost 6 bases, with 21 bases between them. The germline V gene has CDR1 KGHDR and CDR2 SFDVKD. DNA of the CDR3: TGTGCCACCAGTGAAAGTTGGTTAAAGGGGCTAGGTCAGCCCCAGCATTTT. Its protein is CATSESWLKGLGQPQHF.

V is TRBV4-2 and J is TRBJ1-2, with 7 bases fitting TRBD1. Germline values: CDR1 LGHNA, CDR2 YNFKEQ. V trimming: 2 bases; J trimming: 2 bases; junction bases outside the gene matches: 5. CDR3 length: 15 residues. CDR3 region: CASSQYLQGNYGYTF. CDR3 DNA: TGTGCCAGCAGCCAATACTTACAGGGGAACTATGGCTACACCTTC.

This chain links TRBV5-1 with TRBJ1-2; 7 nucleotides agree with TRBD1. Germline V CDR1 and CDR2: SGHRS, YFSETQ. V shed 3 bases, J shed 5 bases, and the junction held 4 bases outside the gene matches. CDR3 size: 13 residues. The CDR3 spells CASSSSTGYGYTF. In DNA form, the CDR3 reads TGCGCCAGCAGCTCCTCGACAGGGTATGGCTACACCTTC.

The CDR3 spells CASSGLAGGEYNEQFF. In nucleotides, the CDR3 is TGCGCCAGCAGCGGACTAGCGGGAGGAGAGTACAATGAGCAGTTCTTC. This sequence joins TRBV5-1 and TRBJ2-1; 14 positions match TRBD2. The V gene's germline CDR1 is SGHRS and CDR2 YFSETQ. CDR3 length equals 16 residues. J lost 4 bases, V lost 4 bases, and 4 bases had no gene match.